The source of this T cell receptor beta chain is a study of follicular helper T cells after annual influenza vaccination. Findings of the study overall: ICOS+CD38+ cTfh clonality tracked population frequency, and its change tracked circulating plasmablast change. ICOS-CD38- cTfh most often held earlier Day 7 ICOS+CD38+ clones.

Documented time point: 2014-2015 season, 7 days after vaccination. Excluded were substance abuse, HIV/AIDS, active cancer, immunomodulatory drugs and active illness. Non-naive CD4+CXCR5+PD-1+ cTfh were sorted into ICOS+CD38+ and ICOS-CD38- fractions. Assay used: immunoSEQ multiplex PCR; TCRdb lists only in-frame clones, some missing. The table records about 15,000 clones, approximately 84% of them present only once. Germline V gene data show CDR1 as SGHRS and CDR2 as YFSETQ. This CDR3 is built from 14 residues. J gave up 2 bases and V 5 bases, and 5 bases lay outside the gene matches. Remarks on this clone: The antigen is not known.

The rearrangement joins TRBV5-1 to TRBJ2-7; the match to TRBD2 covers 9 bases. The clonotype comes from an adult who received the influenza vaccine. The sample consisted of CXCR5+ CD38- circulating T follicular helper cells from blood, taken 7 days after influenza vaccination. Subset here: circulating Tfh, non-naive CD4+CXCR5+PD-1+ (ICOS+CD38+ or ICOS-CD38-). The CDR3 loop reads CASREAGGPYEQYF. As DNA, the CDR3 is TGCGCCAGCAGGGAGGCGGGAGGGCCCTACGAGCAGTACTTC. The entire variable domain, with the rest obtained from reference TRBV5-1 and TRBJ2-7, is as follows: KAGVTQTPRYLIKTRGQQVTLSCSPISGHRSVSWYQQTPGQGLQFLFEYFSETQRNKGNFPGRFSGRQFSNSRSEMNVSTLELGDSALYLCASREAGGPYEQYFGPGTRLTVT.